These 27 T cell receptor beta chains originate from one sample sequenced in a study of T cells after yellow fever vaccination. TCRdb recomputed calls from the 5' RACE reads with MiXCR, one row per CDR3 protein. Of around 46,000 distinct CDR3 sequences listed, about 6.8% are singletons. The input for sequencing was CD8+ T cells not binding an NS4B(214-222) dextramer, sorted from PBMCs, taken 45 days after the yellow fever booster vaccination. These receptors came from a man aged 30-40 years who received the YFV17D yellow fever vaccine.

This clonotype was seen repeatedly, ten times or more. This chain uses TRBV29-1 with TRBJ2-1; maybe TRBD2 (6 bases). The germline gives CDR1 SQVTM, CDR2 ANQGSEA. V was pared by 0 bases and J by 10 bases, with 10 bases between. The CDR3 runs to 12 residues. The chain's CDR3 is CSVEEGGDEQFF. The CDR3, as DNA: TGCAGCGTTGAAGAAGGAGGGGACGAGCAGTTCTTC.

This clonotype was recorded at least ten times. The chain uses TRBV6-2 or TRBV6-3 and TRBJ2-1; perhaps TRBD1 as D (5 bases). V was trimmed by 8 bases and J by 10 bases, leaving 9 bases between them. Germline values: CDR1 MNHEY, CDR2 SVGEGT. The CDR3 loop spans 10 amino acids. CDR3 coding DNA: TGTGCCAGCCAGGGCAAGGAGCAGTTCTTC. Protein product: CASQGKEQFF.

In this sample, this clonotype turned up many times. V and J are TRBV7-9 and TRBJ2-6; D not resolved. The CDR3 sequence is 14 residues long. Germline V gene lookup returns CDR1 SEHNR and CDR2 FQNEAQ (reference sequence). V was shortened by 1 base and J by 4 bases, with 5 bases between the two germline ends. CDR3 residues: CASSLGSGANVLTF. Written as DNA, the CDR3 is TGTGCCAGCAGCTTAGGATCCGGGGCCAACGTCCTGACTTTC.

This clonotype was observed at least ten times. The chain has TRBV6-5 and TRBJ2-7, with 7 nucleotides matching TRBD1. CDR3 length equals 13 residues. The germline CDR1 and CDR2 sequences are MNHEY and SVGAGI. V lost 7 bases, J lost 5 bases, and 8 bases stayed unmatched. The chain's CDR3 is CASKTTGADEQYF. For the CDR3, the DNA is TGTGCCAGCAAGACTACAGGGGCCGACGAGCAGTACTTC.

This clonotype appeared a few times. The CDR3 loop reads CSASSTGSTSYEQYF. CDR3 bases: TGCAGTGCTAGCTCGACCGGATCAACCTCCTACGAGCAGTACTTC. The gene calls are TRBV20-1 and TRBJ2-7; D not resolved. CDR1 DFQATT and CDR2 SNEGSKA come from the germline V gene (reference sequence). The CDR3 consists of 15 residues. V was trimmed by 3 bases and J by 0 bases, leaving 15 bases between them.

There are many counts of this clonotype. The J gene is TRBJ1-5, the V gene TRBV20-1; a weak D match, TRBD1 (5 bases). The CDR3 runs 13 residues. The ends were cut back, 3 bases at V and 6 bases at J, with 12 bases in the middle. The germline V gene encodes CDR1 DFQATT and CDR2 SNEGSKA (reference sequence). The CDR3 nucleotides are TGCAGTGCTAGGGCGGGGCTGGGTCAGCCCCAGCATTTT. It yields the protein CSARAGLGQPQHF.

This clonotype was picked up many times. The chain combines TRBV12-5 with TRBJ2-5, with 8 positions matching TRBD1. CDR1 is LGHNT, CDR2 FRNRAP, per germline. The CDR3 spans 15 residues. V dropped 1 base and J dropped 5; count of bases not matched to a gene: 6. The CDR3 here is CASGLADREGETQYF. The DNA for the CDR3 is TGTGCTAGTGGTTTGGCGGACAGGGAAGGTGAGACCCAGTACTTC. Supplemented by reference TRBV12-5 and TRBJ2-5, the full variable domain reads DARVTQTPRHKVTEMGQEVTMRCQPILGHNTVFWYRQTMMQGLELLAYFRNRAPLDDSGMPKDRFSAEMPDATLATLKIQPSEPRDSAVYFCASGLADREGETQYFGPGTRLLVL.

Many counts were recorded for this clonotype. The chain is built from TRBV6-5 and TRBJ2-1; D not certain. The germline V gene encodes CDR1 MNHEY and CDR2 SVGAGI. V was trimmed by 0 bases and J by 4 bases, leaving 7 bases between them. This CDR3 spans 14 amino acids. The chain's CDR3 is CASSYSEGYNEQFF. DNA for the CDR3: TGTGCCAGCAGTTACTCGGAAGGTTACAATGAGCAGTTCTTC.

The sample holds many counts of this clonotype. The chain is built from TRBV9 and TRBJ2-7; D unresolved. This CDR3 contains 8 residues. The germline CDR1 and CDR2 sequences are SGDLS and YYNGEE. Trimming cost V 4 bases and J 9 bases, with 2 bases left between them. CDR3 nucleotide sequence: TGTGCCAGCAGCCCGCAGTACTTC. It encodes CASSPQYF.

This clonotype was recorded at least ten times. The genes are TRBV6-5 and TRBJ2-2; D perhaps matches TRBD2 (6 bases). Trimming stripped 0 bases from V and 7 bases from J, with 21 bases between. The germline gives CDR1 MNHEY, CDR2 SVGAGI. This CDR3 region has 18 residues. CDR3 loop: CASSYSSAGRQGLGELFF. The DNA for the CDR3 is TGTGCCAGCAGTTACTCGAGTGCGGGGAGGCAGGGACTCGGGGAGCTGTTTTTT.

This clonotype was recorded at least ten times. The chain links TRBV3-1 to TRBJ2-1; D unclear. The CDR3 is 17 amino acids. Looked up from germline, CDR1 is LGHDT and CDR2 is YNNKEL (reference sequence). The V end was cut by 1 base, the J end by 0 bases, with 13 bases between. The DNA of the CDR3 is TGTGCCAGCAGCCAAGTTTTCGGCCCCAACTCCTACAATGAGCAGTTCTTC. Protein: CASSQVFGPNSYNEQFF.

This clonotype turned up a few times. The chain couples TRBV6-7 to TRBJ2-6, with D maybe TRBD1 (7 bases). TRBV6-7 is placed among ORFs of uncertain function. The CDR3 has 19 amino acids. V was clipped by 7 bases and J by 0 bases, with 22 bases between them. CDR3 sequence: CASTYWRGRIYSGANVLTF. Written as DNA, the CDR3 is TGTGCCAGCACCTACTGGAGGGGGCGCATCTACTCTGGGGCCAACGTCCTGACTTTC.

The chain carries TRBV6-5 and TRBJ2-1; 10 nucleotides align to TRBD2. Trimming at V came to 0 bases and at J to 8 bases, leaving 10 bases not matched to a gene. Germline V lookup: CDR1 MNHEY, CDR2 SVGAGI. There are 17 residues in the CDR3. CDR3 nucleotide sequence: TGTGCCAGCAGTTACTCGACCGCTAGCGGGAGAGGGGATGAGCAGTTCTTC. Translating gives CASSYSTASGRGDEQFF.

This clonotype was seen at least ten times. The gene calls are TRBV12-3 or TRBV12-4 and TRBJ1-6, with TRBD1 matching over 9 bases. V lost 7 bases and J lost 0; bases outside the gene matches: 16. This CDR3 contains 20 residues. CDR3 nucleotides: TGTGCCAGCACCTACGAAGGGGGACAGGGTCTAAGCTCCTATAATTCACCCCTCCACTTT. It encodes CASTYEGGQGLSSYNSPLHF.

Many counts were recorded for this clonotype. This sequence joins TRBV19 and TRBJ1-1; the D is unclear. This CDR3 spans 14 amino acids. Germline-derived CDR1 and CDR2 are LNHDA and SQIVND (reference sequence). The V end was cut by 4 bases, the J end by 5 bases, with 14 bases between. CDR3 in amino acids: CASSSRSGLTEAFF. Written as DNA, the CDR3 is TGTGCCAGTAGTAGCAGGTCCGGGCTGACTGAAGCTTTCTTT.

This clonotype showed up many times. This chain connects TRBV7-9 to TRBJ2-3; D is unresolved. Trimming left V 1 base short and J 2 bases short, with 10 bases between. This CDR3 region has 15 residues. Germline values: CDR1 SEHNR, CDR2 FQNEAQ (reference sequence). The CDR3 DNA reads TGTGCCAGCAGCTTAGTCCCCCTCACCACAGATACGCAGTATTTT. Its protein product is CASSLVPLTTDTQYF.

Ten or more counts support this clonotype. The chain employs TRBV7-6 and TRBJ2-2; TRBD1 might be the D (6 bases). CDR1 is SGHVS, CDR2 FNYEAQ, per germline. V was pared by 5 bases and J by 3 bases, with 13 bases between. The CDR3 covers 15 residues. The CDR3: CASSTWDTHTGELFF. The CDR3 DNA reads as TGTGCCAGCAGCACATGGGACACCCACACCGGGGAGCTGTTTTTT.

The table lists this clonotype with many counts. The CDR3 protein is CASGVGTVEQYF. The CDR3 nucleotides read TGTGCCAGCGGAGTTGGGACAGTCGAGCAGTACTTC. This chain links TRBV7-3 with TRBJ2-7; 7 bases agree with TRBD1. The CDR3 covers 12 residues. Looked up from germline, CDR1 is SGHTA and CDR2 is FQGTGA. Trimming cost V 8 bases and J 6 bases; bases outside gene matches: 7. Full variable domain (remainder filled in from reference TRBV7-3 and TRBJ2-7): GAGVSQTPSNKVTEKGKYVELRCDPISGHTALYWYRQSLGQGPEFLIYFQGTGAADDSGLPNDRFFAVRPEGSVSTLKIQRTERGDSAVYLCASGVGTVEQYFGPGTRLTVT.

The table lists this clonotype with many counts. The V gene is TRBV7-2, the J gene TRBJ1-1; D is perhaps TRBD1 (5 bases). This CDR3 spans 14 amino acids. Trimming cost V 2 bases and J 5 bases, with 12 bases left between them. CDR1 SGHTA and CDR2 FQGNSA come from the germline V gene. CDR3 nucleotides: TGTGCCAGCAGCTTATACACGGGGGAAACTGAAGCTTTCTTT. Translation gives CASSLYTGETEAFF.

In its sample, this clonotype was seen many times. V and J are TRBV7-6 and TRBJ2-3, with a tentative D call TRBD2 (5 bases). The germline V gene has CDR1 SGHVS and CDR2 FNYEAQ. The V end lost 2 bases, the J end lost 0 bases, and 15 bases lay between the germline ends. This CDR3 is 17 amino acids long. CDR3 sequence reads: CASSLFTSGSSTDTQYF. CDR3 nucleotides: TGTGCCAGCAGCTTATTCACCAGCGGCTCTAGCACAGATACGCAGTATTTT.

This clonotype was counted at least ten times. The J gene is TRBJ2-1, the V gene TRBV7-8; TRBD2 matches 7 bases. The CDR3 sequence is 16 residues long. Germline CDR1 is SGHVS and CDR2 is FQNEAQ. V shed 0 bases, J shed 8 bases, and the junction held 10 bases outside the gene matches. The CDR3 coding sequence is TGTGCCAGCAGCTTAGCGTCGGGGAGGGTCGCTGATGAGCAGTTCTTC. This translates into CASSLASGRVADEQFF.

This clonotype was seen repeatedly, ten times or more. The rearrangement joins TRBV4-3 to TRBJ2-7, with 14 bases matching TRBD2. The CDR3 contains 16 residues. Germline lookup yields CDR1 LGHNA and CDR2 YSLEER. V lost 4 bases, J lost 5 bases, and 7 bases stayed unmatched. The CDR3 reads CASSPGLAGGGDEQYF. For the CDR3, the DNA is TGCGCCAGCAGCCCCGGACTAGCGGGAGGAGGAGACGAGCAGTACTTC.

The table lists this clonotype with many counts. The CDR3 sequence: CASSVETSGTYNEQFF. CDR3 coding DNA: TGTGCCAGCAGCGTAGAAACTAGCGGAACCTACAATGAGCAGTTCTTC. V is TRBV9 and J is TRBJ2-1, with 8 nucleotides matching TRBD2. Unmatched junction bases numbered 4, after V lost 0 bases and J lost 2 bases. The CDR3 is made up of 16 amino acids. Looked up from germline, CDR1 is SGDLS and CDR2 is YYNGEE.

CDR3 in DNA: TGTGCCAGCAGCTTCGGGGGCGCGGACACAGATACGCAGTATTTT. Translated: CASSFGGADTDTQYF. The chain recombines TRBV5-6 with TRBJ2-3, with D perhaps TRBD1 or TRBD2 (6 bases each). This CDR3 is 15 amino acids long. With 2 bases removed from V and 2 bases from J, the gap between germline ends came to 12 bases. Looked up from germline, CDR1 is SGHDT and CDR2 is YYEEEE.

This clonotype has a count of ten or more. This chain joins TRBV29-1 and TRBJ1-2; TRBD1 agrees at 10 bases. Germline CDR1 SQVTM, CDR2 ANQGSEA. The V segment lost 5 bases and the J segment 4 bases; nucleotides outside the gene matches: 7. CDR3 length: 14 residues. CDR3 residues: CSVTGTGETYGYTF. CDR3 nucleotides: TGCAGCGTTACCGGGACAGGGGAAACCTATGGCTACACCTTC. The complete variable domain, with remaining parts taken from reference TRBV29-1 and TRBJ1-2, reads SAVISQKPSRDICQRGTSLTIQCQVDSQVTMMFWYRQQPGQSLTLIATANQGSEATYESGFVIDKFPISRPNLTFSTLTVSNMSPEDSSIYLCSVTGTGETYGYTFGSGTRLTVV.

This chain connects TRBV7-8 to TRBJ2-3; 7 bases align to TRBD2. The CDR3 is 15 residues long. J was trimmed by 1 base and V by 1 base; bases with no gene match: 2. Germline CDR1 and CDR2: SGHVS and FQNEAQ. The CDR3 DNA is TGTGCCAGCAGCTTAGTGGGGGGGGGCACAGATACGCAGTATTTT. This gives the protein CASSLVGGGTDTQYF. The entire variable domain, with the rest obtained from reference TRBV7-8 and TRBJ2-3, is as follows: GAGVSQSPRYKVAKRGQDVALRCDPISGHVSLFWYQQALGQGPEFLTYFQNEAQLDKSGLPSDRFFAERPEGSVSTLKIQRTQQEDSAVYLCASSLVGGGTDTQYFGPGTRLTVL.

This clonotype was counted many times. CDR3 protein: CASLAGVFDEQYF. The CDR3 region has the DNA TGTGCCAGTCTCGCCGGGGTTTTTGACGAGCAGTACTTC. The V gene is TRBV21-1, the J gene TRBJ2-7; TRBD1 was called by the table and not checked on the DNA. TRBV21-1 is tagged as a pseudogene. The CDR3 spans 13 residues.